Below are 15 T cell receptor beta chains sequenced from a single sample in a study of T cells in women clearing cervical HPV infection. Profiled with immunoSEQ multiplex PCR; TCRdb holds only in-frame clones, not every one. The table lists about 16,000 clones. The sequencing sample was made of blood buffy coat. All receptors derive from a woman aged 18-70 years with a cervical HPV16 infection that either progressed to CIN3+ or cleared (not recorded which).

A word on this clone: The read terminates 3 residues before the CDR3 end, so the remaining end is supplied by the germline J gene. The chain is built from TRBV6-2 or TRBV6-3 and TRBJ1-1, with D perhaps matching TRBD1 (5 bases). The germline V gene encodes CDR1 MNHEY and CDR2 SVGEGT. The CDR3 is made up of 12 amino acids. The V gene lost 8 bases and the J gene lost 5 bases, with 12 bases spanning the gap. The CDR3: CASVRGRTEAFF. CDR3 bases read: TGTGCCAGCGTGCGGGGGAGAACTGAA.

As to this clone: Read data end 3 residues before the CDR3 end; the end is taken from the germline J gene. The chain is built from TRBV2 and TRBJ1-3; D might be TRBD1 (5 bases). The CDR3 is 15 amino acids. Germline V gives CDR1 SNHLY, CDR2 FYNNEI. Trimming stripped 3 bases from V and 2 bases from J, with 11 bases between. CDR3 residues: CASSETAQTGNTIYF. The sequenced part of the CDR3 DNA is TGTGCCAGCAGTGAGACAGCTCAAACTGGAAACACC.

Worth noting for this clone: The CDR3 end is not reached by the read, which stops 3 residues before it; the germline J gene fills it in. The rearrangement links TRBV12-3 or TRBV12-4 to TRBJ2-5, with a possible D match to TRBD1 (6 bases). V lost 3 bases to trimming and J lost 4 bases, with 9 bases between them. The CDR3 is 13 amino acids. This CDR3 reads CASSLQGLETQYF. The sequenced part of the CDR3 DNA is TGTGCCAGCAGTTTGCAGGGGCTAGAGACC.

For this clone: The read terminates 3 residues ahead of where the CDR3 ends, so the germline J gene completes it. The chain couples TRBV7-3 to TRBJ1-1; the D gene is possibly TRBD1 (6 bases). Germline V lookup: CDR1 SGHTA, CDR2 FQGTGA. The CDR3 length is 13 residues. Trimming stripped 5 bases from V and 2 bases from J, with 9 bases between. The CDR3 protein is CASSQTGNTEAFF. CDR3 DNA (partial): TGTGCCAGCAGCCAGACAGGTAACACTGAA.

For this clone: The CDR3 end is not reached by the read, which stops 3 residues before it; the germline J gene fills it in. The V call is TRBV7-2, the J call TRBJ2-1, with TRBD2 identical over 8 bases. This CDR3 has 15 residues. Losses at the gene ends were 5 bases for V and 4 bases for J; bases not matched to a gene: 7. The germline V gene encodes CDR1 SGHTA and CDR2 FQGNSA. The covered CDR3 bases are TGTGCCAGCAGCCAGGGCACGGGGGGGTACAATGAG. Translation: CASSQGTGGYNE. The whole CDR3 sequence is CASSQGTGGYNEQFF.

The CDR3 loop reads CASSSTGRYGQYF. Partial CDR3 DNA: TGTGCCAGCAGTTCGACAGGGCGCTATGGT. The rearrangement joins TRBV7-9 to TRBJ2-4; 7 bases fit TRBD1. The read ends 3 residues before the CDR3 terminus; that terminus is restored from the germline J gene. The CDR3 length is 13 residues. The germline V gene has CDR1 SEHNR and CDR2 FQNEAQ (reference sequence).

CDR3 protein: CASTPGGSNYGYTF. The DNA read from the CDR3 is TGTGCCAGCACCCCAGGGGGCTCGAACTATGGC. The genes are TRBV7-2 and TRBJ1-2; the match to TRBD1 covers 8 bases. The read finishes 3 residues shy of the CDR3 end, and the germline J gene is used to complete it. The CDR3 totals 14 residues. From germline, CDR1 is SGHTA and CDR2 FQGNSA. Losses at the gene ends were 7 bases for V and 2 bases for J; bases not matched to a gene: 6.

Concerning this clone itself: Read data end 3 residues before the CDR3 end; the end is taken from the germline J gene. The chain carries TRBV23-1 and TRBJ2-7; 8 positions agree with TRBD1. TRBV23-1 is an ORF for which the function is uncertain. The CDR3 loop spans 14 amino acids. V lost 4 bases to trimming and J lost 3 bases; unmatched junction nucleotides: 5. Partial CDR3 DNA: TGCGCCAGCAGTCGACAGACAGGGGACTACGAG. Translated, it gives CASSRQTGDYE. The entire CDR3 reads CASSRQTGDYEQYF.

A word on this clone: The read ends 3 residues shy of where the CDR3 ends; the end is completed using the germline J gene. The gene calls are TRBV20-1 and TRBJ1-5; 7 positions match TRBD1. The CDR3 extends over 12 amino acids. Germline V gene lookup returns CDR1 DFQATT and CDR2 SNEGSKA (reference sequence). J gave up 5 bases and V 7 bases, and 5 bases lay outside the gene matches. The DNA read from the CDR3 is TGCAGTGTCCGGCAGGGGGATCAGCCC. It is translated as CSVRQGDQP. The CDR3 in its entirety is CSVRQGDQPQHF.

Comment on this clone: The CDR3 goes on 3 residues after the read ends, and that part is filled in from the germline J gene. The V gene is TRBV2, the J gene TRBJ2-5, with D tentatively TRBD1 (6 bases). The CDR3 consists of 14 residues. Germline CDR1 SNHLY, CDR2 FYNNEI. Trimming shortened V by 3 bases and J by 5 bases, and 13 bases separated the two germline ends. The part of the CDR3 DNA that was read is TGTGCCAGCAGTGAGGGCAGGGGTTATGAGACC. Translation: CASSEGRGYET. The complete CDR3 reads CASSEGRGYETQYF.

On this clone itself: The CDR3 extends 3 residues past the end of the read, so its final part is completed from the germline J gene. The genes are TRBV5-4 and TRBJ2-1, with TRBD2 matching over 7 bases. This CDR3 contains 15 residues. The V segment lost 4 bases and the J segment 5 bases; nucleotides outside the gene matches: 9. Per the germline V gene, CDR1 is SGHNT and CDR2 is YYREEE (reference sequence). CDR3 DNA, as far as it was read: TGTGCCAGCAGCCTCTCGGGACTACGGGACAATGAG. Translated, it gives CASSLSGLRDNE. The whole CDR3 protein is CASSLSGLRDNEQFF.

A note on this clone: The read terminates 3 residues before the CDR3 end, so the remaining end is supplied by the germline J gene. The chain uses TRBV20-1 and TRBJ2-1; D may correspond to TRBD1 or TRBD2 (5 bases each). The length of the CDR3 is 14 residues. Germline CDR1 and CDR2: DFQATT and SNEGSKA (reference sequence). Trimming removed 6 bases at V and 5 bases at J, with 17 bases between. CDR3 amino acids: CSAEGGRVDNEQFF. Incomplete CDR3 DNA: TGCAGTGCAGAGGGTGGCAGGGTGGACAATGAG.

The DNA read from the CDR3 is TGTGCCAGCAGTCAGGCCCGATATAATTCACCC. Translation: CASSQARYNSP. In full, the CDR3 is CASSQARYNSPLHF. The chain joins TRBV2 to TRBJ1-6; D is uncertain. The read is 3 residues too short to cover the CDR3 end, so that end is filled in from the germline J gene. The CDR3 contains 14 residues. V lost 5 bases to trimming and J lost 4 bases, with 9 bases between them. Per the germline V gene, CDR1 is SNHLY and CDR2 is FYNNEI.

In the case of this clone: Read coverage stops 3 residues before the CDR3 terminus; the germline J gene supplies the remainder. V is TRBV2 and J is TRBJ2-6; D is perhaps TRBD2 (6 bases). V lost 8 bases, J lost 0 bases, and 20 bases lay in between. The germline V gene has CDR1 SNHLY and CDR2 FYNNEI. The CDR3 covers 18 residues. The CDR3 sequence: CASAMSGLFGSGANVLTF. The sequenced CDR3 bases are TGTGCCAGCGCGATGTCAGGACTATTTGGCTCTGGGGCCAACGTC.

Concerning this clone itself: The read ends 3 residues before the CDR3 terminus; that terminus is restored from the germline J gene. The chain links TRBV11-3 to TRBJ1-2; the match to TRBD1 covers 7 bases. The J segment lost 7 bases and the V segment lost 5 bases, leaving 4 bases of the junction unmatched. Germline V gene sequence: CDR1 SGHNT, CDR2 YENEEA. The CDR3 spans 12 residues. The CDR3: CASSIQGFGYTF. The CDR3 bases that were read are TGTGCCAGCAGCATACAGGGGTTTGGC.